This is a list of T cell receptor beta chains from one sample in a study of shared clonotypes between healthy human individuals. Profiled with immunoSEQ multiplex PCR; TCRdb holds only in-frame clones, not every one. This repertoire shows over a million clones, around 78% found once; its top ten account for under 0.65%. What was sequenced was memory CD4+ T cells from PBMCs. Source of these receptors: a man younger than 30 in good health. Some clones in this sample may be carry-over from other donors' samples. CDR3s include the opening cysteine and the closing phenylalanine or tryptophan. A D gene is named only where the DNA matches it firmly. Not every row has a clone size; where given, it reads once, few, many or a size class.

J: TRBJ1-5
length: 15
D: .
V: TRBV5-1
size: .
CDR3: CASSPVGSGNQPQHF
DNA: TGCGCCAGCAGCCCCGTCGGCAGCGGCAATCAGCCCCAGCATTTT

J: TRBJ2-5
length: 15
D: .
V: TRBV6-6
size: .
CDR3: CASSYSSRFQETQYF
DNA: TGTGCCAGCAGTTACTCGAGTAGATTTCAAGAGACCCAGTACTTC

J: TRBJ2-1
length: 14
D: .
V: TRBV6-6
size: .
CDR3: CASSFPAIHNEQFF
DNA: TGTGCCAGCAGTTTCCCCGCCATTCACAATGAGCAGTTCTTC

J: TRBJ2-5
length: 14
D: .
V: TRBV28
size: few
CDR3: CASSLPSGQETQYF
DNA: TGTGCCAGCAGTTTACCCTCGGGGCAAGAGACCCAGTACTTC

J: TRBJ1-4
length: 16
D: .
V: TRBV10-3
size: once
CDR3: CAISEEISGIGEKLFF
DNA: TGTGCCATCAGTGAGGAGATTAGCGGGATCGGTGAAAAACTGTTTTTT

J: TRBJ2-5
length: 15
D: .
V: TRBV18
size: .
CDR3: CASSPPVSRPETQYF
DNA: TGTGCCAGCTCACCACCGGTCAGCAGGCCAGAGACCCAGTACTTC

J: TRBJ2-7
length: 14
D: TRBD2
V: TRBV4-3
size: .
CDR3: CASSQDRLAGVLYF
DNA: TGCGCCAGCAGCCAAGATAGGCTAGCGGGAGTTCTGTACTTC

J: TRBJ2-5
length: 14
D: TRBD1
V: TRBV5-1
size: .
CDR3: CASSLGTGEQTQYF
DNA: TGCGCCAGCAGCTTGGGGACAGGCGAACAGACCCAGTACTTC

J: TRBJ2-5
length: 16
D: TRBD2
V: TRBV5-1
size: .
CDR3: CASSPGTSGKEETQYF
DNA: TGCGCCAGCAGCCCTGGGACTAGCGGGAAGGAGGAGACCCAGTACTTC

J: TRBJ1-2
length: 13
D: TRBD1
V: TRBV18
size: .
CDR3: CASSPPDRGSYTF
DNA: TGTGCCAGCTCACCTCCTGACAGGGGGAGCTACACCTTC

J: TRBJ1-3
length: 15
D: .
V: TRBV5-1
size: .
CDR3: CASSSNGVGTNTIYF
DNA: TGCGCCAGCAGCTCAAACGGGGTAGGGACGAACACCATATATTTT

J: TRBJ1-1
length: 13
D: .
V: TRBV5-1
size: .
CDR3: CASRSGSNTEAFF
DNA: TGCGCCAGCAGGTCCGGGTCGAACACTGAAGCTTTCTTT

J: TRBJ2-7
length: 13
D: TRBD1
V: TRBV7-2
size: .
CDR3: CASSTRTGDEQYF
DNA: TGTGCCAGCAGCACGCGTACAGGGGACGAGCAGTACTTC

J: TRBJ2-5
length: 16
D: TRBD2
V: TRBV9
size: .
CDR3: CASSVTSGRAYETQYF
DNA: TGTGCCAGCAGCGTCACTAGCGGGAGGGCCTATGAGACCCAGTACTTC

J: TRBJ1-5
length: 15
D: .
V: TRBV2
size: .
CDR3: CASSEELAGNQPQHF
DNA: TGTGCCAGCAGTGAGGAGCTCGCAGGCAATCAGCCCCAGCATTTT

J: TRBJ1-5
length: 14
D: .
V: TRBV27
size: .
CDR3: CASSLGGQQQPQHF
DNA: TGTGCCAGCAGTTTAGGTGGACAGCAACAGCCCCAGCATTTT

J: TRBJ2-2
length: 14
D: .
V: TRBV7-9
size: .
CDR3: CASSSKVPTGELFF
DNA: TGTGCCAGCAGCTCCAAGGTCCCCACCGGGGAGCTGTTTTTT

J: TRBJ1-5
length: 15
D: .
V: TRBV15
size: once
CDR3: CATSRDARGDQPQHF
DNA: TGTGCCACCAGCAGAGATGCCCGGGGGGATCAGCCCCAGCATTTT

J: TRBJ1-4
length: 16
D: .
V: TRBV6-5
size: once
CDR3: CASSYSGFATNEKLFF
DNA: TGTGCCAGCAGTTACTCGGGCTTTGCAACTAATGAAAAACTGTTTTTT

J: TRBJ1-2
length: 13
D: .
V: TRBV9
size: .
CDR3: CASSVDRTYGYTF
DNA: TGTGCCAGCAGCGTTGACAGGACCTATGGCTACACCTTC

J: TRBJ1-2
length: 16
D: .
V: TRBV29-1
size: .
CDR3: CSVEDGPGPLDYGYTF
DNA: TGCAGCGTTGAAGATGGTCCAGGGCCGCTTGACTATGGCTACACCTTC

J: TRBJ2-1
length: 13
D: TRBD2
V: TRBV27
size: once
CDR3: CASKAGGPDEQFF
DNA: TGTGCCAGCAAGGCGGGAGGGCCGGATGAGCAGTTCTTC

J: TRBJ2-7
length: 14
D: .
V: TRBV5-1
size: .
CDR3: CASSLGPGDYEQYF
DNA: TGCGCCAGCAGCTTGGGCCCAGGCGACTACGAGCAGTACTTC

J: TRBJ2-7
length: 13
D: .
V: TRBV29-1
size: .
CDR3: CSVEIQGRGEQYF
DNA: TGCAGCGTTGAGATACAGGGTCGAGGCGAGCAGTACTTC

J: TRBJ2-1
length: 15
D: TRBD2
V: TRBV5-6
size: .
CDR3: CASSRERGYGNEQFF
DNA: TGTGCCAGCAGCCGCGAGCGGGGGTACGGGAATGAGCAGTTCTTC

J: TRBJ2-7
length: 13
D: .
V: TRBV2
size: .
CDR3: CAGGPPIPSEQYF
DNA: TGTGCGGGGGGGCCGCCGATTCCCTCCGAGCAGTACTTC

J: TRBJ2-1
length: 15
D: TRBD1
V: TRBV7-3
size: .
CDR3: CASSLSIGTAREQFF
DNA: TGTGCCAGCAGCTTGTCCATCGGGACAGCCCGTGAGCAGTTCTTC

J: TRBJ1-2
length: 12
D: TRBD1
V: TRBV29-1
size: .
CDR3: CSVVGQGDGYTF
DNA: TGCAGCGTTGTAGGCCAGGGGGATGGCTACACCTTC

J: TRBJ1-5
length: 12
D: .
V: TRBV6-6
size: .
CDR3: CATSDGGQPQHF
DNA: TGTGCCACCTCAGACGGGGGTCAGCCCCAGCATTTT

J: TRBJ1-4
length: 15
D: .
V: TRBV5-1
size: .
CDR3: CASSFGYSTNEKLFF
DNA: TGCGCCAGCAGCTTTGGGTACAGCACTAATGAAAAACTGTTTTTT

J: TRBJ2-3
length: 14
D: .
V: TRBV21-1
size: .
CDR3: CASRRTVYTDTQYF
DNA: TGTGCCAGCAGAAGGACAGTCTACACAGATACGCAGTATTTT

J: TRBJ2-4
length: 15
D: TRBD1
V: TRBV6-5
size: .
CDR3: CASSPQGTRQDIQYF
DNA: TGTGCCAGCAGTCCACAGGGGACAAGACAGGACATTCAGTACTTC

J: TRBJ1-5
length: 15
D: .
V: TRBV28
size: few
CDR3: CASEERDIYNQPQHF
DNA: TGTGCCAGCGAAGAACGGGACATTTACAATCAGCCCCAGCATTTT

J: TRBJ2-7
length: 17
D: TRBD2
V: TRBV2
size: .
CDR3: CASSGERERAWSYEQYF
DNA: TGTGCCAGCAGTGGGGAGCGGGAGCGCGCTTGGTCCTACGAGCAGTACTTC

J: TRBJ1-3
length: 17
D: .
V: TRBV5-1
size: .
CDR3: CASSLGQDLSSGNTIYF
DNA: TGCGCCAGCAGCTTGGGACAGGACTTAAGCTCTGGAAACACCATATATTTT

J: TRBJ2-3
length: 15
D: .
V: TRBV11-2
size: .
CDR3: CASSLDSATTDTQYF
DNA: TGTGCCAGCAGCTTAGATTCGGCTACGACAGATACGCAGTATTTT

J: TRBJ2-5
length: 16
D: .
V: TRBV9
size: .
CDR3: CASSVGAHPREETQYF
DNA: TGTGCCAGCAGCGTAGGGGCGCACCCAAGGGAAGAGACCCAGTACTTC

J: TRBJ2-2
length: 14
D: TRBD1
V: TRBV29-1
size: .
CDR3: CSVERGQGTGELFF
DNA: TGCAGCGTTGAAAGGGGACAGGGAACCGGGGAGCTGTTTTTT

J: TRBJ2-2
length: 15
D: .
V: TRBV19
size: .
CDR3: CASTRPGAVTGELFF
DNA: TGTGCCAGTACCCGACCAGGGGCGGTCACCGGGGAGCTGTTTTTT

J: TRBJ1-2
length: 11
D: TRBD1
V: TRBV20-1
size: .
CDR3: CSAMGTGAYTF
DNA: TGCAGTGCTATGGGAACAGGGGCCTACACCTTC

J: TRBJ2-7
length: 13
D: .
V: TRBV14
size: .
CDR3: CASSRLPWREQYF
DNA: TGTGCCAGCAGCCGTTTGCCGTGGCGCGAGCAGTACTTC

J: TRBJ2-2
length: 13
D: .
V: TRBV6-1
size: .
CDR3: CASSVTNTGELFF
DNA: TGTGCCAGCAGTGTGACAAACACCGGGGAGCTGTTTTTT

J: TRBJ2-1
length: 15
D: TRBD2
V: TRBV6-5
size: once
CDR3: CASSRTSGFHYEQFF
DNA: TGTGCCAGCAGTAGGACTAGCGGGTTCCACTATGAGCAGTTCTTC

J: TRBJ2-7
length: 17
D: TRBD2
V: TRBV2
size: .
CDR3: CASSPASGGNKFYEQYF
DNA: TGTGCCAGCAGTCCCGCTAGCGGGGGCAACAAATTCTACGAGCAGTACTTC

J: TRBJ2-7
length: 13
D: TRBD2
V: TRBV7-6
size: .
CDR3: CASKLAGSHEQYF
DNA: TGTGCCAGTAAATTAGCGGGATCCCACGAGCAGTACTTC

J: TRBJ2-2
length: 17
D: TRBD2
V: TRBV28
size: few
CDR3: CAIRTSGSVGRTGELFF
DNA: TGTGCCATCCGGACTAGCGGGAGTGTTGGGAGAACTGGGGAGCTGTTTTTT

J: TRBJ2-1
length: 11
D: .
V: TRBV6-5
size: few
CDR3: CASTGVNEQFF
DNA: TGTGCCAGCACCGGAGTCAATGAGCAGTTCTTC

J: TRBJ1-2
length: 15
D: .
V: TRBV19
size: few
CDR3: CASSPTGRFNYGYTF
DNA: TGTGCCAGTAGTCCCACCGGACGATTCAACTATGGCTACACCTTC

J: TRBJ1-1
length: 14
D: .
V: TRBV7-2
size: once
CDR3: CASSSTGLSTEAFF
DNA: TGTGCCAGCAGCTCTACAGGGCTTTCCACTGAAGCTTTCTTT

J: TRBJ2-1
length: 16
D: TRBD2
V: TRBV15
size: .
CDR3: CATSRYRVGLAIKQFF
DNA: TGTGCCACCAGCAGATATCGGGTGGGACTAGCGATTAAGCAGTTCTTC

J: TRBJ1-1
length: 16
D: .
V: TRBV4-1
size: few
CDR3: CASSQVVSGKGTEAFF
DNA: TGCGCCAGCAGCCAAGTGGTATCAGGGAAAGGGACTGAAGCTTTCTTT